The T cell receptor beta chain described here comes from a study of T-cell memory formation after mild COVID-19 (dated by TCRdb to 2020 to 2023). Regarding the study in general: Most TCR sequence clusters were specific to one of the two donors. In a couple of donors, T-cell clones that expanded and contracted after mild COVID-19 were followed by sequencing TCRalpha and TCRbeta repertoires longitudinally. The cohort comprised two young, previously healthy adult volunteers, one female and one male.

The CDR3 runs 15 residues from the cysteine to the phenylalanine. Solely the CDR3 DNA is kept, with 45 bases framed from the first base. V is clipped by 4 bases and J by 0 bases, and the sequence between their germline boundaries is 8 bases long. The germline V gene sets CDR1 to KGHDR and CDR2 to SFDVKD. The sequencer was an Illumina NovaSeq 6000. TCRalpha and TCRbeta cDNA libraries were built by 5'RACE with constant-segment primers, adding sample barcodes and unique molecular identifiers. RNA was extracted from every sample with Trizol reagent. Library amplification was performed in two PCR steps, and a second sample barcode and Illumina TruSeq adapters were introduced in the second step. Sequencing of the libraries was done on an Illumina NovaSeq, producing 2 x 150 bp paired-end reads. The study's own analysis went as follows. Reads were demultiplexed and collapsed into UMI-guided consensus sequences with migec v1.2.7. Using mixcr v2.1.11, UMI consensuses were aligned to TRA and TRB V and J templates and then assembled into clonotypes. Clonotypes were classified as expanded or contracted when called significant by both edgeR and NoisET, with noise models trained on biological replicates. edgeR calls used a false discovery rate-adjusted p below 0.01 and a log2 fold-change threshold of 1. As an exploratory analysis of dynamics, max-normalized trajectories of the 1000 most abundant clonotypes were examined by PCA with hierarchical clustering. Separately sequenced CD4+ and CD8+ repertoires were used to assign a CD4 or CD8 phenotype to each responding clone. TCRdb reran the public reads through fastp at Q25 and MiXCR, keeping productive beta chains. Every CDR3 protein is listed once, alongside the most common genes and DNA of its rows. The V and J calls come from TCRdb's annotation, not from the publication. Counted in this sample were approximately 400,000 distinct CDR3 sequences; approximately 19% of them appeared once. Under 25% of the sample is taken by the ten largest.

Beyond this particular receptor, the publication reports: Clones contracting from day 15 to 85 had balanced CD4/CD8 phenotypes, while a second wave expanding from day 15 to 37 was biased towards CD4+. Whether the second-wave clones peaking on day 37 were SARS-CoV-2 specific was not confirmed. Some responding clones were detected in pre-infection memory, suggesting pre-existing cross-reactive memory T cells joined the SARS-CoV-2 response. The study included only a couple of mild cases, and larger cohorts that include severe cases with pre-infection samples were judged to be necessary. Contracting CD4+ clones were located mainly in the CM and EM memory subsets, whereas CD8+ clones were found to be enriched in EMRA.

Ficoll-Paque density gradient centrifugation was the method used to isolate PBMCs. As for this clonotype: Which antigen it targets is not known. Base qualities are not provided; no much larger clone lies one nucleotide away.

The chain joins TRBV24-1 to TRBJ2-2, with no confident D gene call. The sample comprised PBMCs or a T cell subset sorted from them (not recorded which). This clonotype originated in a man younger than 35 who had mild COVID-19 (a few samples of this study predate the infection). The sample titles of this study are shuffled in the database, so cell type and time point are left out; the donor was told from shared clones. The nucleotide sequence is given as TGTGCCACCAGTGACCCGACAACGAACACCGGGGAGCTGTTTTTT. Its translation is CATSDPTTNTGELFF.